This passage covers 27 T cell receptor beta chains from one sample sequenced in a study of T cells after yellow fever vaccination. TCRdb recomputed calls from the 5' RACE reads with MiXCR, one row per CDR3 protein. Of some 340,000 distinct CDR3 sequences in the sample, about 11% were seen once. Source: CD4+ T cells sorted from PBMCs, taken 45 days after the yellow fever booster vaccination. Source of these receptors: a man aged 18-30 years who received the YFV17D yellow fever vaccine.

The chain uses TRBV20-1 and TRBJ2-3; the match to TRBD1 covers 7 bases. This CDR3 has 12 amino acids. Germline CDR1 and CDR2: DFQATT and SNEGSKA (reference sequence). V lost 6 bases to trimming and J lost 5 bases; unmatched junction nucleotides: 5. In DNA form, the CDR3 reads TGCAGTGCCACCGGACAGGTAGATACGCAGTATTTT. Protein sequence: CSATGQVDTQYF.

The chain has TRBV20-1 and TRBJ2-3; no clear D gene. The V gene's germline CDR1 is DFQATT and CDR2 SNEGSKA (reference sequence). The CDR3 loop spans 11 amino acids. V shed 6 bases and J shed 5 bases, with 9 bases lying between them. The CDR3 DNA reads TGCAGTGCGGACCGCCTAGATACGCAGTATTTT. The encoded protein is CSADRLDTQYF.

The V call is TRBV7-2, the J call TRBJ2-3; TRBD2 matches 10 bases. Germline loops: CDR1 SGHTA, CDR2 FQGNSA. J lost 1 base, V lost 2 bases, and 3 bases had no gene match. CDR3 length: 16 residues. CDR3 in DNA: TGTGCCAGCAGCTTAACGCTAGCGGGGGGCACAGATACGCAGTATTTT. Its protein product is CASSLTLAGGTDTQYF.

This clonotype was seen only a few times. The rearrangement joins TRBV4-2 to TRBJ2-5; 7 bases are shared with TRBD1. J was trimmed by 3 bases and V by 1 base; bases with no gene match: 2. This CDR3 is built from 14 residues. CDR1 is LGHNA, CDR2 YNFKEQ, per germline. The CDR3: CASSQVDREETQYF. The CDR3 DNA sequence: TGTGCCAGCAGCCAAGTCGACAGGGAAGAGACCCAGTACTTC.

The chain combines TRBV6-5 with TRBJ1-5, with TRBD1 matching over 8 bases. Germline CDR1 MNHEY, CDR2 SVGAGI. The CDR3 has 18 amino acids. The V and J ends lost 0 bases and 6 bases, in that order; junction bases with no gene match: 13. CDR3 protein: CASSYSSPGTGSFQPQHF. The DNA of the CDR3 is TGTGCCAGCAGTTACTCGAGTCCCGGGACAGGTTCTTTTCAGCCCCAGCATTTT.

The rearrangement joins TRBV6-5 to TRBJ1-5; no definite D call. The germline CDR1 and CDR2 sequences are MNHEY and SVGAGI. This CDR3 spans 13 amino acids. V lost 6 bases and J lost 7, with 13 bases in between. CDR3: CASRRSLWQPQHF. Written as DNA, the CDR3 is TGTGCCAGCAGGCGGTCTCTGTGGCAGCCCCAGCATTTT.

This clonotype was found a few times. The rearrangement links TRBV27 to TRBJ1-1; possibly TRBD1 for D (5 bases). V lost 5 bases to trimming and J lost 5 bases, with 21 bases between them. CDR3 length: 16 amino acids. Germline V gene lookup returns CDR1 MNHEY and CDR2 SMNVEV (reference sequence). The chain's CDR3 is CASSPGAGLLGTEAFF. The CDR3 DNA follows: TGTGCCAGCAGTCCCGGGGCAGGCCTGCTGGGAACTGAAGCTTTCTTT.

This rearrangement joins TRBV20-1 to TRBJ2-7; possibly TRBD1 or TRBD2 for D (5 bases each). The length of the CDR3 is 13 residues. Trimming took 5 bases from V and 3 from J, leaving 14 bases between them. Germline CDR1 is DFQATT and CDR2 is SNEGSKA (reference sequence). CDR3 residues: CSAGTPPLYEQYF. The CDR3 coding sequence is TGCAGTGCTGGGACCCCGCCCCTCTACGAGCAGTACTTC.

This clonotype was counted a few times. CDR3 sequence (DNA): TGCGCCAGCAGCCAAATGGGGGGGCCGAACACCGGGGAGCTGTTTTTT. It encodes CASSQMGGPNTGELFF. The chain employs TRBV4-1 and TRBJ2-2; D is perhaps TRBD2 (7 bases). The CDR3 is 16 residues long. Germline values: CDR1 MGHRA, CDR2 YSYEKL. V was cut by 2 bases and J by 0 bases, with 10 bases left in between.

This clonotype has ten or more counts. This rearrangement joins TRBV5-1 to TRBJ2-5; 10 bases are shared with TRBD2. The germline gives CDR1 SGHRS, CDR2 YFSETQ. Trimming cost V 4 bases and J 3 bases; bases outside gene matches: 9. The CDR3 totals 16 residues. CDR3: CASSLQDSGGKETQYF. The CDR3 coding sequence is TGCGCCAGCAGCCTGCAGGATAGCGGGGGGAAAGAGACCCAGTACTTC.

This clonotype came up a few times. The rearrangement links TRBV27 to TRBJ2-1; perhaps TRBD1 as D (5 bases). The CDR3 runs to 13 residues. Germline values: CDR1 MNHEY, CDR2 SMNVEV (reference sequence). The germline V and J ends were trimmed by 2 bases and 12 bases, with 14 bases remaining between them. In DNA, the CDR3 is TGTGCCAGCAGTTTACAGGGAAGTTCCTCGCAGTTCTTC. As protein: CASSLQGSSSQFF.

This clonotype was observed many times. V gene TRBV5-1 combines with J gene TRBJ2-1; weak D call: TRBD1 (5 bases). There are 15 residues in the CDR3. Germline loops: CDR1 SGHRS, CDR2 YFSETQ. Trimming stripped 0 bases from V and 3 bases from J, with 10 bases between. CDR3 protein: CASSLEGPNYNEQFF. The DNA for the CDR3 is TGCGCCAGCAGCTTGGAGGGGCCCAACTACAATGAGCAGTTCTTC.

This clonotype was counted many times. The CDR3 nucleotides are TGTGCCAGCAGCTTTGGACAGGGGGCTACCGGGGAGCTGTTTTTT. The encoded protein is CASSFGQGATGELFF. The V and J genes are TRBV7-2 and TRBJ2-2, with 11 bases fitting TRBD1. Germline V gives CDR1 SGHTA, CDR2 FQGNSA. V trimming: 3 bases; J trimming: 5 bases; junction bases outside the gene matches: 2. This CDR3 comprises 15 residues.

The J gene is TRBJ1-5, the V gene TRBV7-9, with 9 bases aligning to TRBD1. Germline assignment: CDR1 SEHNR and CDR2 FQNEAQ (reference sequence). V lost 4 bases, J lost 6 bases, and 16 bases stayed unmatched. CDR3 length: 18 amino acids. DNA for the CDR3: TGTGCCAGCAGCTCGCACGATTACAGGGGGCAAAGTCCTCAGCCCCAGCATTTT. This gives the protein CASSSHDYRGQSPQPQHF.

This clonotype has just a few counts. V usage is TRBV18 and J usage is TRBJ1-5; D may be TRBD1 (5 bases). V was cut by 7 bases and J by 7 bases, with 14 bases left in between. Germline CDR1 reads KGHSH; CDR2 reads LQKENI. The CDR3 is 13 amino acids. CDR3 sequence reads: CASCRGREQPQHF. The CDR3 nucleotides are TGTGCCAGCTGCCGGGGCAGGGAGCAGCCCCAGCATTTT.

This clonotype came up a few times. V usage is TRBV6-6 and J usage is TRBJ2-1; 9 positions match TRBD2. Germline V gene data show CDR1 as MNHNY and CDR2 as SVGAGI (reference sequence). V was clipped by 2 bases and J by 9 bases; unmatched bases: 8. The CDR3 loop spans 15 amino acids. DNA of the CDR3: TGTGCCAGCAGTTACGTCTCTAGCGGGGATGGTGAGCAGTTCTTC. It yields the protein CASSYVSSGDGEQFF.

This chain's CDR3 is CASRRGPLWEQYF. For the CDR3, the DNA is TGCGCCAGCAGGAGGGGCCCTTTGTGGGAGCAGTACTTC. The chain carries TRBV5-1 and TRBJ2-7; D assignment may be TRBD1 or TRBD2 (5 bases each). The germline V and J ends were trimmed by 5 bases and 7 bases, with 16 bases remaining between them. CDR1 is SGHRS, CDR2 YFSETQ, per germline. CDR3 length: 13 amino acids. Combining the CDR3 with reference TRBV5-1 and TRBJ2-7 gives the whole variable domain KAGVTQTPRYLIKTRGQQVTLSCSPISGHRSVSWYQQTPGQGLQFLFEYFSETQRNKGNFPGRFSGRQFSNSRSEMNVSTLELGDSALYLCASRRGPLWEQYFGPGTRLTVT.

This clonotype appeared a few times. This sequence joins TRBV5-6 and TRBJ1-2; D gene unclear. The V end was cut by 4 bases, the J end by 1 base, with 2 bases between. The CDR3 sequence is 11 residues long. Germline V lookup: CDR1 SGHDT, CDR2 YYEEEE. The CDR3 reads CASSRNYGYTF. CDR3 sequence (DNA): TGTGCCAGCAGCCGTAACTATGGCTACACCTTC.

This clonotype came up many times. The chain is built from TRBV5-1 and TRBJ2-7; D uncertain. This CDR3 comprises 14 residues. V was trimmed by 4 bases and J by 7 bases, leaving 18 bases between them. CDR1 and CDR2 (germline): SGHRS, YFSETQ. The CDR3 sequence: CASSRGPTGEEQYV. The CDR3 region has the DNA TGCGCCAGCAGCAGAGGACCCACTGGGGAAGAGCAGTACGTC.

The table lists this clonotype with a few counts. The chain is built from TRBV15 and TRBJ1-3, with D unclear. Germline V lookup: CDR1 LNHNV, CDR2 YYDKDF (reference sequence). The CDR3 contains 14 residues. Trimming cost V 2 bases and J 3 bases, with 8 bases left between them. The CDR3 sequence is CATSRPPFGNTIYF. Here the CDR3 DNA reads TGTGCCACCAGCAGACCTCCTTTTGGAAACACCATATATTTT.

This clonotype turned up a few times. V gene TRBV6-2 or TRBV6-3 combines with J gene TRBJ2-5; 7 bases align to TRBD1. The ends lost 10 bases at V and 5 bases at J; junction bases unmatched: 13. Germline CDR1 reads MNHEY; CDR2 reads SVGEGT. The CDR3 runs 14 residues. Here the CDR3 DNA reads TGTGCCACCGGCCGAGGGGGCAGTCCGGAGACCCAGTACTTC. It is translated as CATGRGGSPETQYF.

The rearrangement links TRBV6-5 to TRBJ1-5, with D uncertain. The CDR3 has 14 amino acids. Germline CDR1 and CDR2: MNHEY and SVGAGI. V was cut by 3 bases and J by 5 bases, with 11 bases left in between. CDR3 loop: CASSYVSVDQPQHF. CDR3 bases: TGTGCCAGCAGTTATGTTTCAGTCGATCAGCCCCAGCATTTT.

The J gene is TRBJ2-7, the V gene TRBV5-5, with D hard to call. V shed 4 bases and J shed 3 bases, with 17 bases lying between them. The germline CDR1 and CDR2 sequences are SGHKS and YYEKEE (reference sequence). CDR3 length equals 15 residues. The CDR3: CASSQTVQALYEQYF. CDR3 nucleotide sequence: TGTGCCAGCAGCCAGACGGTCCAGGCCCTCTACGAGCAGTACTTC.

This clonotype occurred a few times. This rearrangement joins TRBV7-2 to TRBJ2-5; D not resolved. The V and J ends lost 5 bases and 2 bases respectively, with 12 bases between them. The CDR3 loop spans 14 amino acids. CDR1 is SGHTA and CDR2 is FQGNSA in the germline V gene. The CDR3 spells CASSRHVAQETQYF. In DNA, the CDR3 is TGTGCCAGCAGCCGACATGTGGCACAAGAGACCCAGTACTTC. Together with reference TRBV7-2 and TRBJ2-5, the CDR3 gives the full variable domain: GAGVSQSPSNKVTEKGKDVELRCDPISGHTALYWYRQSLGQGLEFLIYFQGNSAPDKSGLPSDRFSAERTGGSVSTLTIQRTQQEDSAVYLCASSRHVAQETQYFGPGTRLLVL.

This clonotype was seen a handful of times. V is TRBV21-1 and J is TRBJ1-1. TRBV21-1 is listed as a pseudogene. The CDR3 is 14 amino acids. CDR3 residues: CASSKVLLNTEAFF. The CDR3 region has the DNA TGTGCCAGCAGCAAAGTGCTGCTTAACACTGAAGCTTTCTTT.

This clonotype was found a few times. The J gene is TRBJ2-1, the V gene TRBV7-2, with TRBD2 matching 9 bases. The CDR3 is 17 amino acids. Germline CDR1 and CDR2: SGHTA and FQGNSA. V gave up 1 base and J gave up 7 bases; unmatched junction bases: 11. The CDR3 is CASSLVGLAGKGNEQFF. Written as DNA, the CDR3 is TGTGCCAGCAGCTTAGTGGGGCTAGCGGGGAAGGGGAATGAGCAGTTCTTC. The full variable domain, with the rest looked up from reference TRBV7-2 and TRBJ2-1, is GAGVSQSPSNKVTEKGKDVELRCDPISGHTALYWYRQSLGQGLEFLIYFQGNSAPDKSGLPSDRFSAERTGGSVSTLTIQRTQQEDSAVYLCASSLVGLAGKGNEQFFGPGTRLTVL.

This rearrangement joins TRBV5-4 to TRBJ2-3; the match to TRBD2 covers 8 bases. J was trimmed by 0 bases and V by 6 bases; bases with no gene match: 3. Germline V gene lookup returns CDR1 SGHNT and CDR2 YYREEE (reference sequence). The CDR3 consists of 14 residues. CDR3 in amino acids: CASTQRGSTDTQYF. CDR3 nucleotide sequence: TGTGCCAGCACCCAGCGGGGGAGCACAGATACGCAGTATTTT. The whole variable domain, remainder taken from reference TRBV5-4 and TRBJ2-3, is ETGVTQSPTHLIKTRGQQVTLRCSSQSGHNTVSWYQQALGQGPQFIFQYYREEENGRGNFPPRFSGLQFPNYSSELNVNALELDDSALYLCASTQRGSTDTQYFGPGTRLTVL.